This T cell receptor beta chain was recovered during a study of blood T cell repertoires in COVID-19. Study background: Specimens from acute and convalescent COVID-19 originated in the United States, Italy and Spain. PBMCs, B-cell-depleted T cells, or T cells were the source of the cDNA or gDNA that made up the material.

Germline V gene sequence: CDR1 SGDLS, CDR2 YYNGEE. J lost 2 bases, V lost 0 bases, and 5 bases had no gene match. This CDR3 comprises 15 residues. TCRdb's table, derived via immunoSEQ multiplex PCR, lists solely in-frame clones and lacks some. The sample gives roughly 220,000 clones, more than 65% of which show up once; 3% to 3.5% is in the top ten. The TCR originated in a woman aged 25 to 45 who had recovered from COVID-19. The chain links TRBV9 to TRBJ2-7; the match to TRBD1 covers 7 bases. Sequenced sample: peripheral blood. CDR3: CASSVGAQGAYEQYF. Here the CDR3 DNA reads TGTGCCAGCAGCGTAGGGGCGCAGGGGGCCTACGAGCAGTACTTC.